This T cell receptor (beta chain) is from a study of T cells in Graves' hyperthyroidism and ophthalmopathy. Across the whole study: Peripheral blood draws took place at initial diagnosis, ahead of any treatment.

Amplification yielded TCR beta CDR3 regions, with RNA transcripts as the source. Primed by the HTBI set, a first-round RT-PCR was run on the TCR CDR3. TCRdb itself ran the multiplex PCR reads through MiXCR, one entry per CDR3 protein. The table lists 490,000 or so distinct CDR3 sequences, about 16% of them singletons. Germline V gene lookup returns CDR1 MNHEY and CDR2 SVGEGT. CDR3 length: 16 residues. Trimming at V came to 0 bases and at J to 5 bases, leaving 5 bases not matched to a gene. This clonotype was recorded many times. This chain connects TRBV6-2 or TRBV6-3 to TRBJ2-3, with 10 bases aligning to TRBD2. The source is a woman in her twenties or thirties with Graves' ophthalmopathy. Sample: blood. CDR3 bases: TGTGCCAGCAGTTACTCAGCTAGCGGGAGTGTAGATACGCAGTATTTT. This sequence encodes CASSYSASGSVDTQYF.